The next 13 T cell receptor beta chains were all read from a single sample in a study of blood T cell repertoires in COVID-19. TCRdb's table, derived via immunoSEQ multiplex PCR, lists solely in-frame clones and lacks some. Of about 90,000 clones listed, approximately 86% are singletons. Material: peripheral blood. The origin of the receptors is a man aged 80 or over with active or convalescent COVID-19.

The chain joins TRBV7-8 to TRBJ2-6; 7 bases match TRBD1. Germline CDR1 is SGHVS and CDR2 is FQNEAQ. J was trimmed by 2 bases and V by 5 bases; bases with no gene match: 9. The CDR3 consists of 17 residues. DNA of the CDR3: TGTGCCAGCAGCACCCGACAGGGTAGGACTGGGGCCAACGTCCTGACTTTC. Its translation: CASSTRQGRTGANVLTF.

Only a few counts were recorded for this clone. This chain links TRBV6-2 or TRBV6-3 with TRBJ2-7; TRBD1 aligns across 9 bases. J was trimmed by 3 bases and V by 2 bases; bases with no gene match: 5. This CDR3 has 15 amino acids. Germline V lookup: CDR1 MNHEY, CDR2 SVGEGT. CDR3 sequence: CASSYQGQGIYEQYF. The CDR3 DNA is TGTGCCAGCAGTTACCAGGGACAGGGCATCTACGAGCAGTACTTC.

The V gene is TRBV5-1, the J gene TRBJ2-5; TRBD2 agrees at 9 bases. The CDR3 runs to 15 residues. The V gene end was trimmed by 2 bases and the J gene end by 1 base; junction bases not matched to a gene: 3. Germline V gene lookup returns CDR1 SGHRS and CDR2 YFSETQ. CDR3 region: CASSLLAGPQETQYF. In nucleotides, the CDR3 is TGCGCCAGCAGCTTACTAGCGGGTCCCCAAGAGACCCAGTACTTC.

The count of this clone is one. This rearrangement joins TRBV7-3 to TRBJ2-7; tentative D call: TRBD1 (5 bases). Trimming cost V 5 bases and J 3 bases, with 17 bases left between them. Germline CDR1 and CDR2: SGHTA and FQGTGA. The length of the CDR3 is 15 residues. The CDR3 DNA sequence: TGTGCCAGCAGCCCCCAGGGTAGCCATGGCTACGAGCAGTACTTC. This translates into CASSPQGSHGYEQYF.

V is TRBV4-2 and J is TRBJ2-3, with D unclear. There are 15 residues in the CDR3. CDR1 and CDR2 from the germline V gene are LGHNA and YNFKEQ. V was trimmed by 3 bases and J by 0 bases, leaving 10 bases between them. The CDR3 here is CASSQAPTSTDTQYF. The CDR3 DNA follows: TGTGCCAGCAGCCAGGCCCCGACAAGCACAGATACGCAGTATTTT.

The chain joins TRBV7-9 to TRBJ2-5, with 10 bases that match TRBD2. The junction had 9 bases not matched to a gene; V was cut back by 1 base and J by 4 bases. The length of the CDR3 is 17 residues. The V gene's germline CDR1 is SEHNR and CDR2 FQNEAQ (reference sequence). In nucleotides, the CDR3 is TGTGCCAGCAGCTTAGGGCTAGCGGGAGTATCGGGAGAGACCCAGTACTTC. Its translation: CASSLGLAGVSGETQYF.

The chain couples TRBV28 to TRBJ1-5, with 10 bases lining up with TRBD1. J gave up 7 bases and V 7 bases, and 7 bases lay outside the gene matches. The CDR3 loop spans 14 amino acids. Germline V CDR1 and CDR2: MDHEN, SYDVKM. CDR3: CASKTGQGWQPQHF. The CDR3 region has the DNA TGTGCCAGCAAGACGGGACAGGGGTGGCAGCCCCAGCATTTT.

The rearrangement joins TRBV5-4 to TRBJ1-1; D remains ambiguous. The V and J ends lost 0 bases and 2 bases respectively, with 5 bases between them. The length of the CDR3 is 13 residues. In germline, CDR1 is SGHNT, CDR2 YYREEE (reference sequence). The CDR3 sequence is CASSLAGNTEAFF. CDR3 coding DNA: TGTGCCAGCAGCTTGGCAGGAAACACTGAAGCTTTCTTT.

V gene TRBV15 combines with J gene TRBJ1-2, with 9 bases identical to TRBD1. Germline lookup yields CDR1 LNHNV and CDR2 YYDKDF (reference sequence). V lost 1 base, J lost 8 bases, and 5 bases stayed unmatched. The CDR3 has 14 amino acids. Here the CDR3 reads CATSRGGTGNGYTF. For the CDR3, the DNA is TGTGCCACCAGCAGAGGCGGGACAGGGAACGGCTACACCTTC.

The V call is TRBV12-3 or TRBV12-4, the J call TRBJ1-1; D might be TRBD1 (5 bases). V lost 5 bases and J lost 2, with 9 bases in between. The CDR3 covers 13 residues. CDR3 sequence reads: CASSGALNTEAFF. CDR3 nucleotide sequence: TGTGCCAGCAGTGGGGCCTTAAACACTGAAGCTTTCTTT.

The J gene is TRBJ2-1, the V gene TRBV6-1; a possible D gene is TRBD1 (6 bases). The CDR3 spans 16 residues. The V gene's germline CDR1 is MNHNS and CDR2 SASEGT. V dropped 1 base and J dropped 4 bases, with 14 bases sitting between them. The CDR3 sequence is CASSEEDRPPYNEQFF. Here the CDR3 DNA reads TGTGCCAGCAGTGAAGAAGACAGGCCACCATACAATGAGCAGTTCTTC.

This rearrangement joins TRBV5-4 to TRBJ1-2; weak D call: TRBD1 (6 bases). The CDR3 runs to 13 residues. The V end lost 4 bases, the J end lost 1 base, and 8 bases lay between the germline ends. CDR1 is SGHNT, CDR2 YYREEE, per germline (reference sequence). The CDR3 DNA reads TGTGCCAGCAGCGTGGACAGTAACTATGGCTACACCTTC. Translating it yields CASSVDSNYGYTF. The full variable domain, completed using reference TRBV5-4 and TRBJ1-2, is ETGVTQSPTHLIKTRGQQVTLRCSSQSGHNTVSWYQQALGQGPQFIFQYYREEENGRGNFPPRFSGLQFPNYSSELNVNALELDDSALYLCASSVDSNYGYTFGSGTRLTVV.

The chain combines TRBV2 with TRBJ1-4; TRBD1 matches at 9 bases. The germline CDR1 and CDR2 sequences are SNHLY and FYNNEI. The V and J ends lost 5 bases and 5 bases, in that order; junction bases with no gene match: 6. The CDR3 is 15 amino acids. CDR3 DNA: TGTGCCAGCAGTCGATCCGGGACAGGGAATGAAAAACTGTTTTTT. Residues: CASSRSGTGNEKLFF. The full variable domain, rest sourced from reference TRBV2 and TRBJ1-4, is EPEVTQTPSHQVTQMGQEVILRCVPISNHLYFYWYRQILGQKVEFLVSFYNNEISEKSEIFDDQFSVERPDGSNFTLKIRSTKLEDSAMYFCASSRSGTGNEKLFFGSGTQLSVL.